This record concerns one TCR beta chain sequence. This sample is drawn from a study of radiotherapy plus CTLA-4 blockade in lung cancer. Study-wide background: Across the patients, objective responses occurred in approximately 19%, and disease control in 30% to 40%.

Sequenced by immunoSEQ multiplex PCR; TCRdb stores in-frame clones only, minus some. The table includes roughly 98,000 clones, under 85% detected once. The CDR3 is made up of 13 amino acids. The V end lost 4 bases, the J end lost 4 bases, and 10 bases lay between the germline ends. Germline loops: CDR1 LNHDA, CDR2 SQIVND (reference sequence). Ipilimumab CTLA-4 blockade and focal radiation were given to patients with chemo-refractory metastatic non-small-cell lung cancer. The sequencing here drew on peripheral blood, taken from a patient treated with radiotherapy plus ipilimumab. The J gene is TRBJ1-1, the V gene TRBV19; D is ambiguous. The TCR sequence derives from a human donor with non-small cell lung cancer that progressed on radiotherapy plus ipilimumab. The CDR3 here is CASSTHPITEAFF. The DNA for the CDR3 is TGTGCCAGTAGTACTCACCCAATCACTGAAGCTTTCTTT.